A selection of T cell receptor beta chains follows, all from one sample in a study of human T cells and chemical hapten exposure. TCRdb redid the calling of the RACE reads with MiXCR, one entry per CDR3 protein. The profile shows approximately 350,000 distinct CDR3 sequences, approximately 6.9% of them singletons. The sequencing here drew on whole blood, taken in connection with sensitization to the hapten diphenylcyclopropenone (DPC). All receptors come from a woman aged 18-29 years with alopecia areata. Some clones in this sample may be carry-over from other donors' samples. Both conserved end residues are part of each CDR3.

CASSYSNAANTEAFF	TRBV6-2/TRBV6-3	TRBJ1-1
CASRARVYCNQPQHF	TRBV12-3/TRBV12-4	TRBJ1-5
CASSQRDRESYGYTF	TRBV4-2	TRBJ1-2
CASSWGQGSFETQYF	TRBV5-1	TRBJ2-5
CASAGGEGQPQHF	TRBV18	TRBJ1-5
CSANGGADYNEQFF	TRBV20-1	TRBJ2-1
CASSFGQSGNTIYF	TRBV12-3/TRBV12-4	TRBJ1-3
CASSQVGQGAIYEQYF	TRBV4-1	TRBJ2-7
CASSIRQAMNTEAFF	TRBV5-4	TRBJ1-1
CASSEGLAGDTDTQYF	TRBV5-1	TRBJ2-3